These 23 T cell receptor beta chains came from one sample sequenced in a study of early stage breast cancer tumors. Some clones are missing from TCRdb's copy, which holds only in-frame ones; the method was immunoSEQ multiplex PCR. The data show more than 65,000 clones, approximately 84% seen once. Sequenced material: blood. The source is a person between 35 and 49 years old with breast cancer.

This chain uses TRBV2 with TRBJ2-5; 11 bases match TRBD1. In germline, CDR1 is SNHLY, CDR2 FYNNEI. With 7 bases clipped from V and 5 bases from J, the junction kept 9 bases outside the gene matches. The CDR3 extends over 15 amino acids. The CDR3 sequence: CASIAGTGGRETQYF. In DNA form, the CDR3 reads TGTGCCAGCATTGCCGGGACAGGGGGGAGGGAGACCCAGTACTTC.

J is TRBJ1-2 and V is TRBV15; weak D call: TRBD1 (5 bases). CDR3 length: 13 amino acids. Germline loops: CDR1 LNHNV, CDR2 YYDKDF (reference sequence). Trimming left V 5 bases short and J 1 base short, with 8 bases between. The CDR3 sequence is CATSDSFNYGYTF. CDR3 DNA sequence: TGTGCCACCAGCGACAGCTTTAACTATGGCTACACCTTC.

The chain employs TRBV6-6 and TRBJ1-1, with a weak D call TRBD1 (5 bases). Germline CDR1 reads MNHNY; CDR2 reads SVGAGI (reference sequence). Deletions cut 0 bases from V and 2 bases from J, with 10 bases between. This CDR3 spans 15 amino acids. The CDR3 is CASSYSGRSNTEAFF. The CDR3 DNA sequence: TGTGCCAGCAGTTACTCGGGACGGAGCAACACTGAAGCTTTCTTT.

This clone was counted once. V gene TRBV13 combines with J gene TRBJ2-2; D is unresolved. The CDR3 runs 13 residues. CDR1 and CDR2 (germline): PRHDT, FYEKMQ (reference sequence). Trimming took 2 bases from V and 5 from J, leaving 6 bases between them. CDR3 in DNA: TGTGCCAGCAGCTTAAGTGAGACCGGGGAGCTGTTTTTT. It translates to CASSLSETGELFF.

This chain uses TRBV14 with TRBJ1-2, with a possible D match to TRBD1 (5 bases). Germline V gene sequence: CDR1 SGHDN, CDR2 FVKESK. V was cut by 4 bases and J by 8 bases, with 20 bases left in between. This CDR3 is built from 15 residues. CDR3 sequence (DNA): TGTGCCAGCAGCCCTGTTCCGGGGGTCGTGAGAGGCTACACCTTC. It is translated as CASSPVPGVVRGYTF.

The chain carries TRBV10-3 and TRBJ2-1; possibly TRBD1 or TRBD2 for D (5 bases each). The CDR3 length is 13 residues. Looked up from germline, CDR1 is ENHRY and CDR2 is SYGVKD. V lost 7 bases to trimming and J lost 9 bases, with 16 bases between them. CDR3 sequence: CAIKSGRQSEQFF. The CDR3 coding sequence is TGTGCCATCAAGTCGGGGCGTCAGAGTGAGCAGTTCTTC.

The rearrangement uses TRBV9 and TRBJ2-3, with D possibly being TRBD2 (5 bases). This CDR3 is built from 15 residues. Germline-derived CDR1 and CDR2 are SGDLS and YYNGEE. The V end was cut by 4 bases, the J end by 1 base, with 13 bases between. The CDR3 DNA reads TGTGCCAGCAGCCCCCTACCGAGGGGCACAGATACGCAGTATTTT. Its protein is CASSPLPRGTDTQYF.

The V and J genes are TRBV7-6 and TRBJ1-2; tentative D call: TRBD1 (6 bases). Germline assignment: CDR1 SGHVS and CDR2 FNYEAQ. This CDR3 has 16 residues. V shed 1 base and J shed 5 bases, with 17 bases lying between them. In nucleotides, the CDR3 is TGTGCCAGCAGCTTAGGGGCGGACAGAAGCCCTTATGGCTACACCTTC. Its protein is CASSLGADRSPYGYTF.

This rearrangement joins TRBV11-3 to TRBJ1-2; D uncertain. CDR1 is SGHNT, CDR2 YENEEA, per germline. The ends were cut back, 0 bases at V and 7 bases at J, with 15 bases in the middle. The CDR3 is 15 amino acids. This CDR3 reads CASSLERPDLSGYTF. DNA for the CDR3: TGTGCCAGCAGCTTAGAACGGCCAGACCTAAGTGGCTACACCTTC.

The rearrangement joins TRBV11-2 to TRBJ2-1, with 9 bases that match TRBD2. This CDR3 spans 15 amino acids. Per germline, CDR1 SGHAT and CDR2 FQNNGV. V dropped 5 bases and J dropped 3; count of bases not matched to a gene: 5. The CDR3 reads CASSPIAGDYNEQFF. The CDR3 DNA follows: TGTGCCAGCAGCCCCATAGCGGGGGACTACAATGAGCAGTTCTTC.

The chain uses TRBV5-1 and TRBJ2-3; 7 bases line up with TRBD2. This CDR3 contains 16 residues. Germline V CDR1 and CDR2: SGHRS, YFSETQ. Trimming removed 4 bases from V and 2 bases from J; junction bases left unmatched: 10. CDR3 nucleotides: TGCGCCAGCAGCCCCGGTCCCAGCGGGGACACAGATACGCAGTATTTT. It yields the protein CASSPGPSGDTDTQYF.

The V and J genes are TRBV11-1 and TRBJ2-2; 9 nucleotides agree with TRBD1. CDR1 SGHAT and CDR2 FQDESV come from the germline V gene (reference sequence). This CDR3 is 15 amino acids long. After removal of 6 bases from V and 1 base from J, the junction contained 3 bases not matched to a gene. Written as DNA, the CDR3 is TGTGCCAGCAGAACAGGGGGCGGGAACACCGGGGAGCTGTTTTTT. Protein sequence: CASRTGGGNTGELFF.

The chain recombines TRBV19 with TRBJ1-4; no firm D call. This CDR3 is built from 14 residues. V lost 6 bases, J lost 6 bases, and 14 bases lay in between. Germline loops: CDR1 LNHDA, CDR2 SQIVND (reference sequence). The CDR3 coding sequence is TGTGCCAGTAGGCCAAATCAGAGTTATGAAAAACTGTTTTTT. It yields the protein CASRPNQSYEKLFF.

The gene calls are TRBV7-9 and TRBJ2-7, with 7 bases identical to TRBD1. The V and J ends lost 5 bases and 5 bases, in that order; junction bases with no gene match: 9. CDR3 length: 14 residues. The germline gives CDR1 SEHNR, CDR2 FQNEAQ (reference sequence). The CDR3 bases are TGTGCCAGCAGCGTTGACCGGGACAGCAACGAGCAGTACTTC. This sequence encodes CASSVDRDSNEQYF.

The chain uses TRBV11-2 and TRBJ1-3, with 11 bases lining up with TRBD1. V was clipped by 0 bases and J by 5 bases; unmatched bases: 12. There are 19 residues in the CDR3. CDR1 SGHAT and CDR2 FQNNGV come from the germline V gene. In DNA form, the CDR3 reads TGTGCCAGCAGCTTAGATTGGACCGGGACAGGGGGTAGACGAAACACCATATATTTT. Residues: CASSLDWTGTGGRRNTIYF.

CDR3 DNA: TGTGCCAGCTCACCAGCAGGGTTAGAGACCCAGTACTTC. This codes for CASSPAGLETQYF. V usage is TRBV18 and J usage is TRBJ2-5; D is perhaps TRBD1 (5 bases). The V end lost 2 bases, the J end lost 4 bases, and 8 bases lay between the germline ends. The CDR3 spans 13 residues. In germline, CDR1 is KGHSH, CDR2 LQKENI.

The V gene is TRBV12-5, the J gene TRBJ2-5, with a tentative D call TRBD2 (6 bases). The germline gives CDR1 LGHNT, CDR2 FRNRAP. V dropped 2 bases and J dropped 1 base, with 8 bases sitting between them. The CDR3 covers 14 residues. CDR3 bases: TGTGCTAGTGGTTTGTCGGGGGTCCAAGAGACCCAGTACTTC. This codes for CASGLSGVQETQYF.

The rearrangement uses TRBV9 and TRBJ2-7; D is unresolved. Trimming removed 0 bases from V and 3 bases from J, with 10 bases in between. Germline lookup yields CDR1 SGDLS and CDR2 YYNGEE. The CDR3 totals 14 residues. CDR3 nucleotide sequence: TGTGCCAGCAGCGTAGGAGACGGCGACTACGAGCAGTACTTC. This encodes CASSVGDGDYEQYF.

The chain couples TRBV5-1 to TRBJ2-1; weak D call: TRBD1 (5 bases). V lost 3 bases and J lost 6, with 13 bases in between. The germline CDR1 and CDR2 sequences are SGHRS and YFSETQ. The CDR3 length is 14 residues. CDR3 protein: CASSSRQYPNEQFF. The CDR3 coding sequence is TGCGCCAGCAGCTCCCGACAGTATCCCAATGAGCAGTTCTTC.

The chain links TRBV15 to TRBJ2-5; tentatively, D is TRBD2 (6 bases). Germline-derived CDR1 and CDR2 are LNHNV and YYDKDF (reference sequence). This CDR3 region has 16 residues. The ends were cut back, 0 bases at V and 4 bases at J, with 15 bases in the middle. CDR3 sequence reads: CATSRDLVGGGETQYF. The CDR3 DNA reads TGTGCCACCAGCAGAGACCTGGTGGGGGGTGGAGAGACCCAGTACTTC.

The chain employs TRBV11-2 and TRBJ2-3, with 8 bases matching TRBD2. Germline-derived CDR1 and CDR2 are SGHAT and FQNNGV. With V trimmed by 5 bases and J by 5 bases, 9 bases remained unmatched. The CDR3 consists of 15 residues. CDR3 nucleotide sequence: TGTGCCAGCAGCCCCCGTGGACTAGCCGGAGATACGCAGTATTTT. The encoded protein is CASSPRGLAGDTQYF. The variable domain in full, with the rest retrieved from reference TRBV11-2 and TRBJ2-3, is EAGVAQSPRYKIIEKRQSVAFWCNPISGHATLYWYQQILGQGPKLLIQFQNNGVVDDSQLPKDRFSAERLKGVDSTLKIQPAKLEDSAVYLCASSPRGLAGDTQYFGPGTRLTVL.

The genes are TRBV28 and TRBJ1-1; tentative D call: TRBD1 (6 bases). The germline V and J ends were trimmed by 5 bases and 3 bases, with 16 bases remaining between them. This CDR3 spans 15 amino acids. The V gene's germline CDR1 is MDHEN and CDR2 SYDVKM. CDR3 DNA: TGTGCCAGCAGTCCTCTGGGGGCCCGGCACACTGAAGCTTTCTTT. Encoded protein: CASSPLGARHTEAFF.

The chain links TRBV15 to TRBJ2-7; 8 nucleotides match TRBD2. Per germline, CDR1 LNHNV and CDR2 YYDKDF (reference sequence). The CDR3 is made up of 19 amino acids. V gave up 1 base and J gave up 2 bases; unmatched junction bases: 16. The CDR3 is CATSRARPIVAGNPYEQYF. The CDR3 DNA reads as TGTGCCACCAGCAGAGCTCGGCCCATCGTAGCGGGGAACCCCTACGAGCAGTACTTC.